These 17 T cell receptor beta chains share one sample of origin, sequenced in a study of CD8+CD57+ T cells in acquired aplastic anemia. Profiling that covered TCR beta VDJ and CDR3 relied on genomic DNA as its template. TCRdb processed the reads anew with MiXCR; each CDR3 protein has one entry. The profile shows more than 150,000 distinct CDR3 sequences, around 47% of them singletons. Patients included in sequencing had previously demonstrated CD8+CD57+ cell expansion by flow cytometry. Input material: sorted CD4+, CD8+, or CD8+CD57+ T cells (not recorded which) from PBMCs. All receptors derive from a human donor with aplastic anemia.

Points on this clonotype: A much larger clone differs from this one at a single base, so this may be a read error. DNA for the CDR3: TGTGCCAGCAGCCGCCCTGACAGGACGAACACCGGGGACCTGTTTTTT. Protein product: CASSRPDRTNTGDLFF. The chain uses TRBV4-1 and TRBJ2-2; D may be TRBD1 (6 bases). CDR3 length: 16 residues. Per germline, CDR1 MGHRA and CDR2 YSYEKL.

V and J are TRBV5-6 and TRBJ1-2, with 11 nucleotides matching TRBD1. CDR1 SGHDT and CDR2 YYEEEE come from the germline V gene. This CDR3 region has 15 residues. The V segment lost 1 base and the J segment 8 bases; nucleotides outside the gene matches: 7. The CDR3 loop reads CASSLLGQGAQGYTF. The CDR3 DNA is TGTGCCAGCAGCTTGTTAGGACAGGGGGCGCAGGGCTACACCTTC.

V and J are TRBV5-6 and TRBJ2-2, with a weak D call TRBD1 (5 bases). V lost 2 bases and J 6 bases, leaving 11 bases between the germline ends. This CDR3 has 14 amino acids. Germline CDR1 SGHDT, CDR2 YYEEEE. The CDR3 nucleotides read TGTGCCAGCAGCTTAGGCAGGGTGTCCGGGGAGCTGTTTTTT. Its protein product is CASSLGRVSGELFF.

This sequence joins TRBV2 and TRBJ1-2; tentatively, D is TRBD1 (6 bases). Germline-derived CDR1 and CDR2 are SNHLY and FYNNEI. Trimming removed 4 bases from V and 4 bases from J, with 13 bases in between. This CDR3 is built from 14 residues. The CDR3 sequence: CASSVGRGVYGYTF. In nucleotides, the CDR3 is TGTGCCAGCAGTGTAGGCAGGGGCGTCTATGGCTACACCTTC.

The sample holds a few counts of this clonotype. The rearrangement links TRBV6-5 to TRBJ2-2; TRBD2 aligns across 7 bases. Germline V gene sequence: CDR1 MNHEY, CDR2 SVGAGI. The CDR3 runs to 14 residues. With V trimmed by 3 bases and J by 5 bases, 3 bases remained unmatched. The DNA for the CDR3 is TGTGCCAGCAGTTATCCAGCGGGAACCGGGGAGCTGTTTTTT. This codes for CASSYPAGTGELFF.

J is TRBJ1-4 and V is TRBV12-3 or TRBV12-4, with D uncertain. Between the trimmed V and J ends, which lost 6 bases and 7 bases, there was a span of 15 bases. The CDR3 is 14 residues long. Written as DNA, the CDR3 is TGTGCCAGCAGCCCCAGCCTCCGCCCTGAAAAACTGTTTTTT. It is translated as CASSPSLRPEKLFF.

The rearrangement uses TRBV2 and TRBJ2-7; 10 nucleotides agree with TRBD2. The V segment lost 5 bases and the J segment 9 bases; nucleotides outside the gene matches: 4. The CDR3 consists of 12 residues. Germline CDR1 is SNHLY and CDR2 is FYNNEI. The CDR3 sequence: CASSRLAGGQYF. The DNA for the CDR3 is TGTGCCAGCAGTAGATTAGCGGGAGGGCAGTACTTC.

This clonotype was detected many times. This chain uses TRBV7-9 with TRBJ2-7; perhaps TRBD1 as D (6 bases). Germline CDR1 SEHNR, CDR2 FQNEAQ (reference sequence). This CDR3 contains 13 residues. The V end lost 5 bases, the J end lost 0 bases, and 8 bases lay between the germline ends. As DNA, the CDR3 is TGTGCCAGCAGCCAGGGGAGCTCCTACGAGCAGTACTTC. This codes for CASSQGSSYEQYF. The full variable domain, its missing parts supplied by reference TRBV7-9 and TRBJ2-7, is DTGVSQNPRHKITKRGQNVTFRCDPISEHNRLYWYRQTLGQGPEFLTYFQNEAQLEKSRLLSDRFSAERPKGSFSTLEIQRTEQGDSAMYLCASSQGSSYEQYFGPGTRLTVT.

The J gene is TRBJ2-7, the V gene TRBV11-2; 9 bases agree with TRBD2. The germline CDR1 and CDR2 sequences are SGHAT and FQNNGV. The CDR3 length is 14 residues. V lost 4 bases and J lost 2; bases outside the gene matches: 3. The CDR3 region is CASSSLAGTYEQYF. For the CDR3, the DNA is TGTGCCAGCAGCTCCCTAGCGGGAACCTACGAGCAGTACTTC. Full variable domain (outside the CDR3, taken from reference TRBV11-2 and TRBJ2-7): EAGVAQSPRYKIIEKRQSVAFWCNPISGHATLYWYQQILGQGPKLLIQFQNNGVVDDSQLPKDRFSAERLKGVDSTLKIQPAKLEDSAVYLCASSSLAGTYEQYFGPGTRLTVT.

With regard to this clonotype: Just one base apart from a much larger clone, this may be a read error. Written as DNA, the CDR3 is TGTGCCAGCAGCTTAGTGAGGAGCGGCACTGGAGCTTTCTTT. This encodes CASSLVRSGTGAFF. This chain links TRBV5-4 with TRBJ1-1; D remains unclear. Germline V gives CDR1 SGHNT, CDR2 YYREEE (reference sequence). The length of the CDR3 is 14 residues.

This clonotype was counted a few times. V usage is TRBV29-1 and J usage is TRBJ1-2; 8 bases agree with TRBD1. CDR1 is SQVTM, CDR2 ANQGSEA, per germline. V dropped 7 bases and J dropped 7; count of bases not matched to a gene: 5. The CDR3 consists of 11 residues. The CDR3 is CSGDRPGGYTF. CDR3 sequence (DNA): TGCAGCGGGGACAGGCCCGGTGGCTACACCTTC.

The chain combines TRBV10-3 with TRBJ1-1, with D perhaps matching TRBD1 (5 bases). This CDR3 region has 13 residues. The germline V gene has CDR1 ENHRY and CDR2 SYGVKD. Deletions cut 6 bases from V and 0 bases from J, with 8 bases between. For the CDR3, the DNA is TGTGCCATCAGATCACAGGTGAACACTGAAGCTTTCTTT. It codes for CAIRSQVNTEAFF.

This clonotype has at least ten counts. V gene TRBV6-5 combines with J gene TRBJ2-7; 14 bases are shared with TRBD2. This CDR3 is built from 15 residues. The ends lost 6 bases at V and 7 bases at J; junction bases unmatched: 8. In germline, CDR1 is MNHEY, CDR2 SVGAGI. CDR3 region: CASRKGLAGVEEQYF. The CDR3 coding sequence is TGTGCCAGCAGGAAGGGACTAGCGGGAGTGGAGGAGCAGTACTTC.

Comment on this clonotype: The junction does not match germline at one end; this may be a read error. The genes are TRBV9 and TRBJ1-3, with a weak D call TRBD1 (5 bases). Per germline, CDR1 SGDLS and CDR2 YYNGEE. This CDR3 contains 14 residues. CDR3 DNA: TGTGCCAGCAGCCGGGACCTCTCTGGAAACACTATATATTTT. The encoded protein is CASSRDLSGNTIYF.

Here the CDR3 DNA reads TGTGCCATCAGTCCGACAGGAATGGGCTCCTACGAGCAGTACTTC. Translating gives CAISPTGMGSYEQYF. The chain uses TRBV10-3 and TRBJ2-7; a weak D match, TRBD1 (6 bases). V was shortened by 5 bases and J by 0 bases, with 14 bases between the two germline ends. CDR3 size: 15 residues. From germline, CDR1 is ENHRY and CDR2 SYGVKD.

V is TRBV2 and J is TRBJ1-5; 8 bases line up with TRBD1. This CDR3 region has 14 residues. The germline gives CDR1 SNHLY, CDR2 FYNNEI. V dropped 3 bases and J dropped 4; count of bases not matched to a gene: 2. The CDR3 here is CASSDRQGNQPQHF. The CDR3 bases are TGTGCCAGCAGTGATCGACAGGGGAATCAGCCCCAGCATTTT.

This clonotype was detected many times. The genes are TRBV6-5 and TRBJ2-5; TRBD2 might be the D (5 bases). The CDR3 runs to 17 residues. Germline V CDR1 and CDR2: MNHEY, SVGAGI. V lost 0 bases and J 1 base, leaving 15 bases between the germline ends. The DNA for the CDR3 is TGTGCCAGCAGTTACTCCAGACCCACTAGGGTCCAAGAGACCCAGTACTTC. This sequence encodes CASSYSRPTRVQETQYF.